This is a list of T cell receptor beta chains from one sample in a study of cytomegalovirus exposure and HLA in healthy donors. Libraries were prepared by immunoSEQ multiplex PCR; TCRdb keeps only in-frame clonotypes and omits some of them. Of roughly 170,000 clones in the sample, 77% were seen once. The sample taken for sequencing was PBMCs. These receptors originate from a young woman in good health and CMV-seronegative. The CDR3 runs from the conserved cysteine through the conserved F or W.

cdr3_length: 13
j_call: TRBJ1-5
v_call: TRBV2
cdr3_aa: CASRSDSNQPQHF

cdr3_length: 15
j_call: TRBJ2-7
v_call: TRBV7-9
cdr3_aa: CSSSLGTSGRYEQYF

cdr3_length: 14
j_call: TRBJ2-3
v_call: TRBV5-1
cdr3_aa: CASSGQGAGDTQYF

cdr3_length: 15
j_call: TRBJ2-1
v_call: TRBV30
cdr3_aa: CAWSVTLRSYNEQFF

cdr3_length: 16
j_call: .
v_call: TRBV30
cdr3_aa: CAWSRTGQGVVYEQYF

cdr3_length: 16
j_call: TRBJ2-3
v_call: TRBV27
cdr3_aa: CASSSVTRGSTDTQYF

cdr3_length: 15
j_call: TRBJ1-1
v_call: TRBV7-3
cdr3_aa: CASSSSTGKFTEAFF

cdr3_length: 14
j_call: TRBJ1-1
v_call: TRBV11-2
cdr3_aa: CASSLTTGNTEAFF

cdr3_length: 15
j_call: TRBJ2-1
v_call: TRBV30
cdr3_aa: CAWSYGRAGLGEQFF

cdr3_length: 16
j_call: TRBJ1-1
v_call: TRBV27
cdr3_aa: CASSRIPGQGDTEAFF

cdr3_length: 17
j_call: TRBJ2-1
v_call: TRBV12-5
cdr3_aa: CASGLVRLADNRNEQFF

cdr3_length: 15
j_call: TRBJ1-1
v_call: TRBV9
cdr3_aa: CASSREGQWNTEAFF

cdr3_length: 19
j_call: TRBJ1-4
v_call: TRBV5-4
cdr3_aa: CASSLAVRGSNFGNEKLFF

cdr3_length: 16
j_call: TRBJ2-7
v_call: TRBV11-2
cdr3_aa: CASSIFIASVGYEQYF

cdr3_length: 16
j_call: TRBJ1-1
v_call: TRBV7-6
cdr3_aa: CASSPLRGTMNTEAFF

cdr3_length: 15
j_call: TRBJ2-7
v_call: TRBV28
cdr3_aa: CASSPPGTGTYEQYF

cdr3_length: 13
j_call: TRBJ2-7
v_call: TRBV6-1
cdr3_aa: CASSRQIAIEQYF

cdr3_length: 14
j_call: TRBJ1-1
v_call: TRBV5-1
cdr3_aa: CASTLDRGGTEAFF

cdr3_length: 14
j_call: TRBJ1-5
v_call: TRBV5-1
cdr3_aa: CASSLTGGTQPQHF

cdr3_length: 14
j_call: TRBJ1-4
v_call: TRBV6-1
cdr3_aa: CASSPGRHNEKLFF

cdr3_length: 17
j_call: TRBJ2-5
v_call: TRBV7-3
cdr3_aa: CASSLGVSGRSGETQYF

cdr3_length: 17
j_call: TRBJ2-2
v_call: TRBV5-4
cdr3_aa: CASSLGVGRGLDGELFF

cdr3_length: 13
j_call: TRBJ2-7
v_call: TRBV5-1
cdr3_aa: CASSMGDNYEQYF

cdr3_length: 15
j_call: TRBJ2-5
v_call: TRBV5-1
cdr3_aa: CASSLAGQGGETQYF

cdr3_length: 15
j_call: TRBJ1-5
v_call: TRBV6-5
cdr3_aa: CASSYRRGGNQPQHF

cdr3_length: 16
j_call: TRBJ1-1
v_call: TRBV6-6
cdr3_aa: CASSYSSAAGGTEAFF

cdr3_length: 15
j_call: TRBJ1-2
v_call: TRBV30
cdr3_aa: CAWSTTTRVLDGYPF

cdr3_length: 15
j_call: TRBJ2-1
v_call: TRBV13
cdr3_aa: CASSTRQATYNEQFF

cdr3_length: 16
j_call: TRBJ2-2
v_call: TRBV19
cdr3_aa: CASSIVRGGNTGELFF

cdr3_length: 15
j_call: TRBJ2-5
v_call: TRBV19
cdr3_aa: CASSIIRQGVETQYF

cdr3_length: 13
j_call: TRBJ2-7
v_call: TRBV4-3
cdr3_aa: CASSQGRLTEQYF

cdr3_length: 14
j_call: TRBJ1-5
v_call: TRBV2
cdr3_aa: CARSGGQGVLPQHF

cdr3_length: 17
j_call: TRBJ2-3
v_call: TRBV7-2
cdr3_aa: CASSFRREGFGTDTQYF

cdr3_length: 14
j_call: TRBJ1-5
v_call: TRBV9
cdr3_aa: CASSVASNSQPQHF

cdr3_length: 16
j_call: TRBJ2-3
v_call: TRBV4-2
cdr3_aa: CASSQGLAGGADTQYF

cdr3_length: 17
j_call: TRBJ1-2
v_call: TRBV2
cdr3_aa: CASSEGTGGPLDHGYTF

cdr3_length: 13
j_call: TRBJ2-7
v_call: TRBV7-9
cdr3_aa: CASSSGGSYEQYF

cdr3_length: 13
j_call: TRBJ2-5
v_call: TRBV29-1
cdr3_aa: CSVTRAGEKTQYF

cdr3_length: 11
j_call: TRBJ1-1
v_call: TRBV5-4
cdr3_aa: CASSLNTEAFF

cdr3_length: 17
j_call: TRBJ2-2
v_call: TRBV5-4
cdr3_aa: CASSLVAGLARTGELFF

cdr3_length: 15
j_call: TRBJ2-5
v_call: TRBV9
cdr3_aa: CASSVAGQGVETQYF

cdr3_length: 15
j_call: TRBJ1-5
v_call: TRBV5-6
cdr3_aa: CASSLAGQGNQPQHF

cdr3_length: 13
j_call: TRBJ2-2
v_call: TRBV18
cdr3_aa: CASSEDRDGELFF

cdr3_length: 18
j_call: TRBJ2-5
v_call: TRBV4-3
cdr3_aa: CASSRGTSGRSLEETQYF